Shown below are 29 T cell receptor beta chains from a single sample sequenced in a study of response to subunit inactivated influenza vaccine. A single record per CDR3 protein comes from TCRdb applying MiXCR to the RT-PCR reads. This table has roughly 670,000 distinct CDR3 sequences, 12% to 15% appearing once. Sequenced material: PBMCs from blood, taken 14 to 15 days before vaccination. Receptors were obtained from a middle-aged man who received an inactivated influenza vaccine.

Only a few counts were recorded for this clonotype. The V gene is TRBV5-1, the J gene TRBJ2-1; a weak D match, TRBD2 (6 bases). Germline V CDR1 and CDR2: SGHRS, YFSETQ. CDR3 length: 15 residues. V was clipped by 4 bases and J by 0 bases, with 11 bases between them. CDR3 in amino acids: CASSQTRDSYNEQFF. The CDR3 nucleotides are TGCGCCAGCAGCCAGACTAGGGACTCCTACAATGAGCAGTTCTTC.

The chain recombines TRBV18 with TRBJ2-7; D is undetermined. The germline gives CDR1 KGHSH, CDR2 LQKENI. CDR3 length: 10 residues. DNA of the CDR3: TGTGCCAGCTCACGTCGCAAGATTGTCGTC. Its translation: CASSRRKIVV.

This clonotype showed up many times. A read error may account for a junction end that differs from germline. V is TRBV11-2 and J is TRBJ2-3; D is unresolved. Germline-derived CDR1 and CDR2 are SGHAT and FQNNGV. The CDR3 spans 13 residues. Written as DNA, the CDR3 is TGTGCCAGCAGCTTAAATAGCATAGATACGCAGTATTTT. Translating gives CASSLNSIDTQYF.

This clonotype was detected a few times. J is TRBJ2-2 and V is TRBV10-3; no firm D call. The length of the CDR3 is 14 residues. V dropped 7 bases and J dropped 0 bases, with 9 bases sitting between them. Germline V CDR1 and CDR2: ENHRY, SYGVKD. CDR3 loop: CAINGRTNTGELFF. The DNA of the CDR3 is TGTGCCATCAACGGACGGACGAACACCGGGGAGCTGTTTTTT.

The rearrangement uses TRBV12-3 or TRBV12-4 and TRBJ2-5, with D unclear. The CDR3 is 13 residues long. The V end lost 8 bases, the J end lost 3 bases, and 13 bases lay between the germline ends. CDR3: CASGQALKETQYF. The CDR3 DNA follows: TGTGCCAGCGGGCAAGCCCTAAAAGAGACCCAGTACTTC.

V is TRBV9 and J is TRBJ2-3; D remains ambiguous. The V gene lost 3 bases and the J gene lost 6 bases, with 8 bases spanning the gap. This CDR3 is built from 12 residues. Looked up from germline, CDR1 is SGDLS and CDR2 is YYNGEE. CDR3 sequence: CASSGDGDTQYF. For the CDR3, the DNA is TGTGCCAGCAGCGGGGATGGTGATACGCAGTATTTT.

This clonotype was picked up a small number of times. The CDR3 protein is CASSKGPSGDYSYEQYF. The CDR3 DNA reads as TGCGCCAGCAGTAAGGGTCCTAGCGGAGATTACTCCTACGAGCAGTACTTC. The chain carries TRBV5-1 and TRBJ2-7; 7 nucleotides align to TRBD2. Trimming at V came to 5 bases and at J to 0 bases, leaving 14 bases not matched to a gene. CDR3 size: 17 residues. Germline lookup yields CDR1 SGHRS and CDR2 YFSETQ.

This clonotype was observed a handful of times. This sequence joins TRBV2 and TRBJ1-2, with D possibly being TRBD1 (5 bases). V was shortened by 4 bases and J by 4 bases, with 7 bases between the two germline ends. Looked up from germline, CDR1 is SNHLY and CDR2 is FYNNEI. The CDR3 spans 12 residues. CDR3 in DNA: TGTGCCAGCAGTGCGGACACCTATGGCTACACCTTC. It yields the protein CASSADTYGYTF.

This clonotype was observed many times. V is TRBV7-9 and J is TRBJ2-3, with D maybe TRBD1 (7 bases). CDR3 length equals 17 residues. Germline-derived CDR1 and CDR2 are SEHNR and FQNEAQ (reference sequence). V was shortened by 7 bases and J by 3 bases, with 23 bases between the two germline ends. The CDR3 protein is CASKQDRVWEVTDTQYF. As DNA, the CDR3 is TGTGCCAGCAAACAAGACAGGGTATGGGAGGTGACAGATACGCAGTATTTT.

V gene TRBV29-1 combines with J gene TRBJ1-2; the D gene is possibly TRBD1 (6 bases). CDR1 is SQVTM and CDR2 is ANQGSEA in the germline V gene. V dropped 7 bases and J dropped 4 bases, with 13 bases sitting between them. This CDR3 region has 12 residues. The CDR3 sequence: CSAGDTSYGYTF. DNA of the CDR3: TGCAGCGCCGGGGACACCTCCTATGGCTACACCTTC.

A few counts support this clonotype. DNA of the CDR3: TGCAGCGGACTAGCGGGATTCGAGACCCAGTACTTC. Translated: CSGLAGFETQYF. The V call is TRBV29-1, the J call TRBJ2-5; TRBD2 matches at 11 bases. This CDR3 has 12 amino acids. Germline lookup yields CDR1 SQVTM and CDR2 ANQGSEA. V lost 7 bases and J lost 5; bases outside the gene matches: 3. Combining the CDR3 with reference TRBV29-1 and TRBJ2-5 gives the whole variable domain SAVISQKPSRDICQRGTSLTIQCQVDSQVTMMFWYRQQPGQSLTLIATANQGSEATYESGFVIDKFPISRPNLTFSTLTVSNMSPEDSSIYLCSGLAGFETQYFGPGTRLLVL.

CDR3 loop: CASSLASDGELFF. The CDR3 DNA reads TGCGCCAGCAGCTTGGCCAGCGACGGGGAGCTGTTTTTT. V is TRBV5-1 and J is TRBJ2-2; D gene ambiguous. The length of the CDR3 is 13 residues. Trimming pared 0 bases from V and 7 bases from J, leaving 7 bases between. Germline CDR1 reads SGHRS; CDR2 reads YFSETQ.

This clonotype was observed a few times. This chain links TRBV2 with TRBJ2-5, with D possibly being TRBD2 (5 bases). The CDR3 contains 13 residues. V gave up 4 bases and J gave up 4 bases, with 10 bases separating them. Germline CDR1 reads SNHLY; CDR2 reads FYNNEI. This CDR3 is CASSGWSGETQYF. CDR3 DNA sequence: TGTGCCAGCAGTGGATGGAGCGGAGAGACCCAGTACTTC.

The V call is TRBV4-1, the J call TRBJ1-5; no reliable D call. Trimming left V 0 bases short and J 6 bases short, with 18 bases between. Germline V gene data show CDR1 as MGHRA and CDR2 as YSYEKL. This CDR3 contains 17 residues. CDR3 in amino acids: CASSQELSPRRGQPQHF. DNA for the CDR3: TGCGCCAGCAGCCAAGAACTCTCCCCCCGGCGGGGTCAGCCCCAGCATTTT.

The chain combines TRBV7-9 with TRBJ1-3, with 8 bases fitting TRBD1. This CDR3 comprises 15 residues. The trim removed 5 bases at V and 2 bases at J, leaving 5 bases unmatched. Germline CDR1 and CDR2: SEHNR and FQNEAQ (reference sequence). CDR3 in amino acids: CASSHPDRAGNTIYF. In nucleotides, the CDR3 is TGTGCCAGCAGCCATCCGGACAGGGCTGGAAACACCATATATTTT. The full variable domain, with the rest looked up from reference TRBV7-9 and TRBJ1-3, is DTGVSQNPRHKITKRGQNVTFRCDPISEHNRLYWYRQTLGQGPEFLTYFQNEAQLEKSRLLSDRFSAERPKGSFSTLEIQRTEQGDSAMYLCASSHPDRAGNTIYFGEGSWLTVV.

This clonotype was counted many times. The CDR3 here is CASSYSLAGDLGNEQFF. The CDR3 region has the DNA TGTGCCAGCAGTTACTCACTAGCGGGGGATTTGGGCAATGAGCAGTTCTTC. The V call is TRBV6-2 or TRBV6-3, the J call TRBJ2-1; 11 nucleotides line up with TRBD2. J was trimmed by 6 bases and V by 0 bases; bases with no gene match: 7. This CDR3 region has 17 residues. The germline CDR1 and CDR2 sequences are MNHEY and SVGEGT.

This clonotype was counted a few times. The chain is built from TRBV19 and TRBJ2-1; a possible D gene is TRBD2 (6 bases). Germline V gene data show CDR1 as LNHDA and CDR2 as SQIVND (reference sequence). With 6 bases removed from V and 14 bases from J, the gap between germline ends came to 17 bases. The CDR3 spans 12 residues. The CDR3 is CASSTVLREKFF. CDR3 sequence (DNA): TGTGCCAGTAGCACGGTACTCCGGGAGAAGTTCTTC.

The DNA of the CDR3 is TGTGCCAGCAGCCAATACAGGACTGGCTCCTACGAGCAGTACTTC. Protein: CASSQYRTGSYEQYF. V and J are TRBV14 and TRBJ2-7, with D perhaps matching TRBD1 or TRBD2 (5 bases each). The length of the CDR3 is 15 residues. The germline CDR1 and CDR2 sequences are SGHDN and FVKESK. V lost 2 bases, J lost 0 bases, and 11 bases lay in between.

This clonotype has ten or more counts. This CDR3 reads CASSNPLAGVPDTQYF. CDR3 coding DNA: TGTGCCAGCAGTAACCCACTAGCGGGAGTCCCAGATACGCAGTATTTT. This rearrangement joins TRBV6-5 to TRBJ2-3, with 11 bases aligning to TRBD2. Germline V gives CDR1 MNHEY, CDR2 SVGAGI. This CDR3 is built from 16 residues. J was trimmed by 4 bases and V by 5 bases; bases with no gene match: 8.

The genes are TRBV7-2 and TRBJ2-7, with a possible D match to TRBD2 (6 bases). Germline V gives CDR1 SGHTA, CDR2 FQGNSA. CDR3 size: 16 residues. The V and J ends lost 4 bases and 1 base respectively, with 17 bases between them. The CDR3: CASSYTGGLASYEQYF. The DNA for the CDR3 is TGTGCCAGCAGCTACACCGGCGGGCTAGCGTCCTACGAGCAGTACTTC. Variable domain in full (rest from reference TRBV7-2 and TRBJ2-7): GAGVSQSPSNKVTEKGKDVELRCDPISGHTALYWYRQSLGQGLEFLIYFQGNSAPDKSGLPSDRFSAERTGGSVSTLTIQRTQQEDSAVYLCASSYTGGLASYEQYFGPGTRLTVT.

This clonotype was observed a few times. The chain is built from TRBV3-1 and TRBJ2-2; 8 bases are shared with TRBD2. The junction had 3 bases not matched to a gene; V was cut back by 2 bases and J by 4 bases. CDR1 and CDR2 from the germline V gene are LGHDT and YNNKEL (reference sequence). There are 15 residues in the CDR3. Here the CDR3 DNA reads TGTGCCAGCAGCCAAAGACTAGCGAGCACCGGGGAGCTGTTTTTT. It encodes CASSQRLASTGELFF.

This clonotype was seen a few times. This sequence joins TRBV12-3 or TRBV12-4 and TRBJ1-1, with D possibly TRBD1 on 5 matching bases. Trimming stripped 6 bases from V and 0 bases from J, with 8 bases between. The length of the CDR3 is 13 residues. The CDR3 is CASSGAMNTEAFF. CDR3 DNA: TGTGCCAGCAGCGGGGCAATGAACACTGAAGCTTTCTTT.

This clonotype has more than one count but fewer than ten. The chain combines TRBV7-2 with TRBJ1-5, with D possibly matching TRBD1 (5 bases). CDR1 is SGHTA and CDR2 is FQGNSA in the germline V gene. The CDR3 loop spans 13 amino acids. The germline V and J ends were trimmed by 5 bases and 5 bases, with 10 bases remaining between them. CDR3: CASSEQVYQPQHF. CDR3 in DNA: TGTGCCAGCAGCGAACAGGTATATCAGCCCCAGCATTTT.

This clonotype was recorded a few times. CDR3 DNA sequence: TGTGCCAGCTCACCACGGGGCGGGAGCGACACCGGGGAGCTGTTTTTT. This gives the protein CASSPRGGSDTGELFF. This chain connects TRBV18 to TRBJ2-2; 7 positions match TRBD2. The CDR3 length is 16 residues. Looked up from germline, CDR1 is KGHSH and CDR2 is LQKENI. J was trimmed by 3 bases and V by 1 base; bases with no gene match: 5.

The rearrangement uses TRBV9 and TRBJ2-7; TRBD1 agrees at 7 bases. The V segment lost 3 bases and the J segment 0 bases; nucleotides outside the gene matches: 3. The CDR3 has 14 residues. Germline assignment: CDR1 SGDLS and CDR2 YYNGEE. The CDR3 DNA follows: TGTGCCAGCAGCGAGACAGGGTACTCCTACGAGCAGTACTTC. Residues: CASSETGYSYEQYF.

The chain is built from TRBV3-1 and TRBJ1-2; 8 bases match TRBD1. Trimming took 5 bases from V and 0 from J; bases not matched to a gene: 11. This CDR3 has 17 amino acids. Germline V lookup: CDR1 LGHDT, CDR2 YNNKEL (reference sequence). CDR3: CASSDTGTGGANYGYTF. In nucleotides, the CDR3 is TGTGCCAGCAGCGACACCGGGACAGGAGGAGCTAACTATGGCTACACCTTC.

The chain combines TRBV5-6 with TRBJ2-1; D possibly corresponds to TRBD2 (7 bases). The CDR3 is 14 amino acids. Germline V gene data show CDR1 as SGHDT and CDR2 as YYEEEE. V lost 0 bases to trimming and J lost 8 bases, with 12 bases between them. The CDR3 protein is CASSLGGGGDEQFF. CDR3 bases: TGTGCCAGCAGCTTGGGCGGGGGCGGGGATGAGCAGTTCTTC.

This clonotype has ten or more counts. The CDR3 sequence is CSARDRGRPNQPQHF. The CDR3 DNA reads as TGCAGTGCTAGAGATCGAGGCAGACCCAATCAGCCCCAGCATTTT. The V call is TRBV20-1, the J call TRBJ1-5; D is unresolved. The CDR3 covers 15 residues. Trimming removed 0 bases at V and 3 bases at J, with 12 bases between. CDR1 and CDR2 (germline): DFQATT, SNEGSKA (reference sequence).

This clonotype was detected only a few times. This chain joins TRBV29-1 and TRBJ2-3; perhaps TRBD1 as D (6 bases). The CDR3 has 13 amino acids. The germline V gene encodes CDR1 SQVTM and CDR2 ANQGSEA. The DNA of the CDR3 is TGCACCACCATTAGGACAGACACAGATACGCAGTATTTT. This sequence encodes CTTIRTDTDTQYF.